The sequence of this T cell receptor (beta chain) was determined in a study of T cell responses to AZD1222 COVID-19 vaccine. The table came from immunoSEQ multiplex PCR; TCRdb's copy has only in-frame clones and leaves some out. The repertoire includes roughly 120,000 clones, roughly 87% of them detected once, and around 4.8% sits in the top ten. CDR1 SGHVS and CDR2 FNYEAQ come from the germline V gene. Trimming took 5 bases from V and 6 from J, leaving 9 bases between them. This CDR3 contains 12 residues. The sequenced sample was peripheral blood, obtained on day 0 of AZD1222 vaccination. V usage is TRBV7-6 and J usage is TRBJ2-3; D is perhaps TRBD1 (7 bases). The source is an adult in good health. CDR3 nucleotides: TGTGCCAGCAGCCCAGGGGGGGATACGCAGTATTTT. Amino acid sequence: CASSPGGDTQYF.